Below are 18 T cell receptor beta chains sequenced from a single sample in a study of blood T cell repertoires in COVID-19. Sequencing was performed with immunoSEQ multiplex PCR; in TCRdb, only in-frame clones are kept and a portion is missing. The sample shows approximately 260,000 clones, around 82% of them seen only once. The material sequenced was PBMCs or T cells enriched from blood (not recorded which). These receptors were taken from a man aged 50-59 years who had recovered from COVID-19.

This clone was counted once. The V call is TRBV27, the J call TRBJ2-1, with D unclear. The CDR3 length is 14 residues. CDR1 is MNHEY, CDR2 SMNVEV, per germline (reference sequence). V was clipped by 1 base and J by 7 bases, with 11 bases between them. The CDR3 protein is CASSLLAGNNEQFF. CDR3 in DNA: TGTGCCAGCAGTTTATTAGCCGGTAATAATGAGCAGTTCTTC.

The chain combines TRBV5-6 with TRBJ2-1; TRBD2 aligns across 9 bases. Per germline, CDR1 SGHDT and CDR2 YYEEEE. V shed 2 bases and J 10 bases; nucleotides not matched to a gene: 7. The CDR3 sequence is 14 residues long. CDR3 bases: TGTGCCAGCAGCTTTCCTAGCGGGGCTCTGGAGCAGTTCTTC. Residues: CASSFPSGALEQFF.

CDR3 in amino acids: CASSPLGGADTQYF. DNA for the CDR3: TGTGCCAGCAGCCCGTTAGGGGGGGCAGATACGCAGTATTTT. The chain combines TRBV25-1 with TRBJ2-3; D possibly corresponds to TRBD2 (7 bases). Germline values: CDR1 MGHDK, CDR2 SYGVNS. CDR3 length: 14 amino acids. V was cut by 6 bases and J by 4 bases, with 14 bases left in between.

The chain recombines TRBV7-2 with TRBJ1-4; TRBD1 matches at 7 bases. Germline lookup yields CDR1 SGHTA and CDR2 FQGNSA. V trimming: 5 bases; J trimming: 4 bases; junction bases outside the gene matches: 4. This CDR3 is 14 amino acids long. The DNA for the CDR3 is TGTGCCAGCAGCCTGGACAGGATTAATGAAAAACTGTTTTTT. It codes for CASSLDRINEKLFF. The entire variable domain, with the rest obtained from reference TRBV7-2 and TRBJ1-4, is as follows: GAGVSQSPSNKVTEKGKDVELRCDPISGHTALYWYRQSLGQGLEFLIYFQGNSAPDKSGLPSDRFSAERTGGSVSTLTIQRTQQEDSAVYLCASSLDRINEKLFFGSGTQLSVL.

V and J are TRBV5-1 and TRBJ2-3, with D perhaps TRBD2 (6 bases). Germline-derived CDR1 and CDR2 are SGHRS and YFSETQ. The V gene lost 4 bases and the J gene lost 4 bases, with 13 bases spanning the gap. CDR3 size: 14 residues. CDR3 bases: TGCGCCAGCAGCCAGGGACTCCCGCCAGATACGCAGTATTTT. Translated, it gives CASSQGLPPDTQYF.

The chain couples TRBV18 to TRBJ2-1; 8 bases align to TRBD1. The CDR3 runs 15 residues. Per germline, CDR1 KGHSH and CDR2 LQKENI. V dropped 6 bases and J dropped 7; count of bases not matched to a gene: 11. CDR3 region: CASSGGTGVWNEQFF. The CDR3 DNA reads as TGTGCCAGCTCTGGGGGGACAGGTGTTTGGAATGAGCAGTTCTTC.

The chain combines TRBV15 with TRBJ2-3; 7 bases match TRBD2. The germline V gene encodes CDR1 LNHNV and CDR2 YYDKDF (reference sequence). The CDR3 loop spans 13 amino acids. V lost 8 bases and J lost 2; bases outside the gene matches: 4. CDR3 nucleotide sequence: TGTGCCACCGGGGGGGGTTCCACAGATACGCAGTATTTT. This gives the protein CATGGGSTDTQYF.

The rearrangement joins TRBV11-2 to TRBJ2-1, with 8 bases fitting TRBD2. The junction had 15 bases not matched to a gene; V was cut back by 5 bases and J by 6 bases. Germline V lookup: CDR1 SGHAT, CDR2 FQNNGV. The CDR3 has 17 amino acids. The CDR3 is CASSHGSGGPVFNEQFF. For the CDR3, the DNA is TGTGCCAGCAGCCACGGGTCGGGGGGGCCGGTTTTCAATGAGCAGTTCTTC. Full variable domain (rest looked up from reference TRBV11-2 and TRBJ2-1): EAGVAQSPRYKIIEKRQSVAFWCNPISGHATLYWYQQILGQGPKLLIQFQNNGVVDDSQLPKDRFSAERLKGVDSTLKIQPAKLEDSAVYLCASSHGSGGPVFNEQFFGPGTRLTVL.

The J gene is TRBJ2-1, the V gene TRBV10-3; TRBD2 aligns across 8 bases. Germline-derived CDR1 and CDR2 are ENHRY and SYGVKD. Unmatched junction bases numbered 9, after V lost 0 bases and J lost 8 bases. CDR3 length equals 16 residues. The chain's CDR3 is CAISESGLAGSDEQFF. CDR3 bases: TGTGCCATCAGTGAGTCGGGGTTAGCGGGAAGCGATGAGCAGTTCTTC.

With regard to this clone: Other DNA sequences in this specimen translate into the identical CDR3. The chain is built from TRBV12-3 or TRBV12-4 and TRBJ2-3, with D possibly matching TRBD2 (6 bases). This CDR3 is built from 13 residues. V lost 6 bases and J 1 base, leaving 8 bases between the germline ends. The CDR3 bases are TGTGCCAGCAGGCCGGGAGGCACAGATACGCAGTATTTT. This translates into CASRPGGTDTQYF.

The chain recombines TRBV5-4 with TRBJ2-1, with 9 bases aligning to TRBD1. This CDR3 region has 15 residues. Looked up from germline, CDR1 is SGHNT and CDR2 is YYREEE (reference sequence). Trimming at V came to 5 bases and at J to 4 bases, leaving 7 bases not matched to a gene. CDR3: CASRLDRGSYNEQFF. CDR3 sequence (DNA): TGTGCCAGCAGACTTGACAGGGGGTCTTACAATGAGCAGTTCTTC.

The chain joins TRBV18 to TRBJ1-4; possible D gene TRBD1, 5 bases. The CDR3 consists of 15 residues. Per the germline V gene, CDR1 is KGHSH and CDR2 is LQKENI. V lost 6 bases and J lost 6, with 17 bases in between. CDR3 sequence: CASSQTRTGDEKLFF. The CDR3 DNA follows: TGTGCCAGCTCCCAAACGAGGACGGGGGATGAAAAACTGTTTTTT.

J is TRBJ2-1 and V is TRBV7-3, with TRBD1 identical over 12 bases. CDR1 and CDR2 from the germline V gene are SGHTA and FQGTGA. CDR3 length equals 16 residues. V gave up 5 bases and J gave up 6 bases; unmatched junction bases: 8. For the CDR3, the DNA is TGTGCCAGCAGCCTAATGGGGACAGGGGGCGTCAATGAGCAGTTCTTC. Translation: CASSLMGTGGVNEQFF. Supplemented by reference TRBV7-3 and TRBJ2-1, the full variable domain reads GAGVSQTPSNKVTEKGKYVELRCDPISGHTALYWYRQSLGQGPEFLIYFQGTGAADDSGLPNDRFFAVRPEGSVSTLKIQRTERGDSAVYLCASSLMGTGGVNEQFFGPGTRLTVL.

CDR3 sequence reads: CASSLPQGYEQYF. DNA for the CDR3: TGTGCCAGCAGTTTACCACAGGGTTACGAGCAGTACTTC. V gene TRBV28 combines with J gene TRBJ2-7, with D possibly TRBD1 on 6 matching bases. The V and J ends lost 2 bases and 4 bases respectively, with 9 bases between them. CDR3 length equals 13 residues. Germline V gene sequence: CDR1 MDHEN, CDR2 SYDVKM.

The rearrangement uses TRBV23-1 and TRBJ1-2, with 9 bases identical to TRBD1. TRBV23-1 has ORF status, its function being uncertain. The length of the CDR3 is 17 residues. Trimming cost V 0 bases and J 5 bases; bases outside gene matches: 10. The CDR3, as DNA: TGCGCCAGCAGTCAATCGATCCGGGACAGGGTTTTGTATGGCTACACCTTC. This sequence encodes CASSQSIRDRVLYGYTF.

CDR3 bases: TGTGCCAGTAGTATCTCAGGGGGACCAGAGACCCAGTACTTC. This translates into CASSISGGPETQYF. This chain joins TRBV19 and TRBJ2-5, with 7 nucleotides matching TRBD1. This CDR3 is 14 amino acids long. Germline loops: CDR1 LNHDA, CDR2 SQIVND (reference sequence). The trim removed 3 bases at V and 4 bases at J, leaving 5 bases unmatched. The full variable domain, completed using reference TRBV19 and TRBJ2-5, is DGGITQSPKYLFRKEGQNVTLSCEQNLNHDAMYWYRQDPGQGLRLIYYSQIVNDFQKGDIAEGYSVSREKKESFPLTVTSAQKNPTAFYLCASSISGGPETQYFGPGTRLLVL.

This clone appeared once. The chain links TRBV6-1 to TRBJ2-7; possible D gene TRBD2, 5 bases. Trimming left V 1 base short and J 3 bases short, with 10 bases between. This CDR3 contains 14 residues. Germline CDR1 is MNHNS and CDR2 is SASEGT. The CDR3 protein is CASSEGERVYEQYF. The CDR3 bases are TGTGCCAGCAGTGAAGGGGAGAGGGTCTACGAGCAGTACTTC.

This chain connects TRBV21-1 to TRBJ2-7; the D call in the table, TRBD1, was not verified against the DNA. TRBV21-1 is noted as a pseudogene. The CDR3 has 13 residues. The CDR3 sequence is CASFQGSSYEQYF. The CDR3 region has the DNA TGTGCCAGCTTTCAGGGTAGCTCCTACGAGCAGTACTTC.